These 4 T cell receptor beta chains came from one sample sequenced in a study of monozygotic twins with inflammatory bowel disease. From the 5' RACE reads, TCRdb lists one entry per CDR3 protein and no DNA. This table lists some 330,000 distinct CDR3 sequences. The material sequenced was blood. The receptors originated from a human donor with ulcerative colitis or Crohn's disease, or a healthy co-twin of an affected twin (not recorded which).

The chain combines TRBV5-1 with TRBJ2-7; TCRdb reports TRBD1, a call that lacks DNA to check it against. This CDR3 comprises 16 residues. From germline, CDR1 is SGHRS and CDR2 YFSETQ. CDR3 loop: CASSLDPGQGYWEQYF.

V gene TRBV5-1 combines with J gene TRBJ2-5; the TCRdb call, TRBD1, lacks DNA for checking. The germline V gene encodes CDR1 SGHRS and CDR2 YFSETQ. This CDR3 comprises 16 residues. Here the CDR3 reads CASSLAGTGNQETQYF.

The chain links TRBV28 to TRBJ2-7; TCRdb's D call of TRBD2 is untestable without DNA. The CDR3 sequence is 15 residues long. The germline V gene has CDR1 MDHEN and CDR2 SYDVKM. The CDR3 reads CASISQGTADYEQYF. The variable domain in full, with the rest retrieved from reference TRBV28 and TRBJ2-7, is DVKVTQSSRYLVKRTGEKVFLECVQDMDHENMFWYRQDPGLGLRLIYFSYDVKMKEKGDIPEGYSVSREKKERFSLILESASTNQTSMYLCASISQGTADYEQYFGPGTRLTVT.

The chain links TRBV4-3 to TRBJ2-4; TCRdb proposes TRBD1, but this gene call is untestable without DNA. Germline loops: CDR1 LGHNA, CDR2 YSLEER. The CDR3 is made up of 13 amino acids. The chain's CDR3 is CASSPGAGSIQYF.